This T cell receptor beta chain was observed in a study of T cell repertoires in ileal Crohn's disease. The CDR3 totals 14 residues. Germline-derived CDR1 and CDR2 are SGDLS and YYNGEE. The V gene lost 0 bases and the J gene lost 4 bases, with 10 bases spanning the gap. Data came from immunoSEQ multiplex PCR; TCRdb stores just in-frame clones and leaves some out. Among about 62,000 clones listed, 85% to 90% were seen once. Regarding this clone: The antigen remains undetermined.

Study-level results: Active smokers at surgery had more clonal expansions than non-smokers. Postoperative endoscopy occurred within one year, median about 6.9 months. Sorted CD8 T cells held more high-frequency clones than CD4.

Noted time point: neoterminal ileum biopsy at postoperative endoscopy, about 6 months after surgery. Included were adult ileal or ileocolonic Crohn's patients indicated for ileocolonic resection. The chain employs TRBV9 and TRBJ1-2; possible D gene TRBD1, 5 bases. Sequenced sample: ileal tissue. The TCR was taken from an adult with Crohn's disease. The CDR3 region has the DNA TGTGCCAGCAGCGTAGGTCAGGGAAGCTATGGCTACACCTTC. Protein product: CASSVGQGSYGYTF. Together with reference TRBV9 and TRBJ1-2, the CDR3 gives the full variable domain: DSGVTQTPKHLITATGQRVTLRCSPRSGDLSVYWYQQSLDQGLQFLIQYYNGEERAKGNILERFSAQQFPDLHSELNLSSLELGDSALYFCASSVGQGSYGYTFGSGTRLTVV.